The present entry profiles one T cell receptor (beta chain) with its context. This sample is drawn from a study of tumor T cells in aggressive B-cell lymphoma. The assay was immunoSEQ multiplex PCR, and TCRdb's table has in-frame clones only and misses some. The data contain roughly 370 clones, over 90% of them singletons. The CDR3 runs 18 residues. Trimming stripped 3 bases from V and 1 base from J, with 16 bases between. Per germline, CDR1 MDHEN and CDR2 SYDVKM. The clonotype was recovered from an adult with diffuse large B cell lymphoma. The V call is TRBV28, the J call TRBJ2-6; weak D call: TRBD2 (7 bases). The sequenced sample consisted of tumor tissue. The chain's CDR3 is CASSFWGGGGSGANVLTF. The CDR3 DNA reads as TGTGCCAGCAGTTTCTGGGGGGGCGGTGGATCTGGGGCCAACGTCCTGACTTTC.